Here is one TCR beta chain with its context. Via MiXCR, TCRdb re-called the 5' RACE reads, giving one row per CDR3 protein. The table includes some 600,000 distinct CDR3 sequences, 17% detected once. Germline CDR1 and CDR2: LGHNA and YSLEER. The CDR3 has 14 residues. The ends lost 3 bases at V and 2 bases at J; junction bases unmatched: 2. The data originate from a study of T cells after yellow fever vaccination. This clonotype originated in a man between 18 and 29 years old who received the YFV17D yellow fever vaccine. The genes are TRBV4-3 and TRBJ2-7, with TRBD1 identical over 9 bases. The source was PBMCs, collected less than 6 days after the first yellow fever vaccination. The CDR3 DNA is TGCGCCAGCAGCCAGGACAGGGGTCCCTACGAGCAGTACTTC. Protein: CASSQDRGPYEQYF.